Listed here are 27 T cell receptor beta chains from one sample, sequenced in a study of T cells in Graves' hyperthyroidism and ophthalmopathy. RNA transcripts were the template for amplifying TCR beta CDR3 regions. Carried out on the TCR CDR3, a first-round RT-PCR used the HTBI primer set. TCRdb reanalysed the multiplex PCR reads using MiXCR and keeps one entry per CDR3 protein. In the table there are roughly 570,000 distinct CDR3 sequences, around 14% of which are singletons. Sequences were obtained from blood. The receptors were gathered from a woman younger than 45 with Graves' hyperthyroidism.

Ten or more counts support this clonotype. For the CDR3, the DNA is TGTGCCAGCAGTTTTCGATTATCGGGGAACGAGCAGTACTTC. As protein: CASSFRLSGNEQYF. The V and J genes are TRBV27 and TRBJ2-7; D is possibly TRBD2 (5 bases). V lost 3 bases, J lost 5 bases, and 14 bases lay in between. The CDR3 extends over 14 amino acids. CDR1 MNHEY and CDR2 SMNVEV come from the germline V gene (reference sequence).

This clonotype appeared many times. The DNA of the CDR3 is TGTGCCAGCAGCTTAGTAGGGGAGAATGAGCAGTTCTTC. It translates to CASSLVGENEQFF. The V gene is TRBV7-6, the J gene TRBJ2-1; D may match TRBD1 or TRBD2 (5 bases each). The CDR3 is 13 amino acids. The germline V and J ends were trimmed by 1 base and 7 bases, with 8 bases remaining between them. Germline-derived CDR1 and CDR2 are SGHVS and FNYEAQ.

This clonotype appeared many times. J is TRBJ2-7 and V is TRBV7-2; maybe TRBD2 (5 bases). Per germline, CDR1 SGHTA and CDR2 FQGNSA. The CDR3 covers 13 residues. Trimming cost V 5 bases and J 2 bases, with 10 bases left between them. The CDR3 sequence is CASSLTTTYEQYF. The DNA for the CDR3 is TGTGCCAGCAGCCTGACTACCACCTACGAGCAGTACTTC.

Of note for this clonotype: A much larger clone lies one base from this, so it may be a read error. V usage is TRBV10-3 and J usage is TRBJ1-5; D gene unclear. The CDR3 runs 15 residues. The germline V gene encodes CDR1 ENHRY and CDR2 SYGVKD. The V end lost 2 bases, the J end lost 1 base, and 9 bases lay between the germline ends. This CDR3 is CAISEPRGSNQPQHF. The CDR3 coding sequence is TGTGCCATCAGTGAGCCGAGAGGAAGCAATCAGCCCCAGCATTTT.

The chain employs TRBV6-1 and TRBJ1-5; TRBD1 might be the D (6 bases). This CDR3 is built from 15 residues. From germline, CDR1 is MNHNS and CDR2 SASEGT. The V end lost 8 bases, the J end lost 4 bases, and 18 bases lay between the germline ends. The chain's CDR3 is CASGTTTGWNQPQHF. The CDR3 DNA is TGTGCCAGCGGGACGACTACAGGGTGGAATCAGCCCCAGCATTTT.

This chain connects TRBV20-1 to TRBJ2-1, with D possibly TRBD2 on 6 matching bases. Germline assignment: CDR1 DFQATT and CDR2 SNEGSKA (reference sequence). V lost 3 bases and J 0 bases, leaving 9 bases between the germline ends. The CDR3 totals 14 residues. The CDR3 sequence is CSARAGISYNEQFF. CDR3 in DNA: TGCAGTGCTAGGGCGGGGATCTCCTACAATGAGCAGTTCTTC.

In this sample, this clonotype turned up many times. The chain links TRBV3-1 to TRBJ1-2; 10 bases map to TRBD1. With V trimmed by 1 base and J by 4 bases, 6 bases remained unmatched. The germline V gene has CDR1 LGHDT and CDR2 YNNKEL (reference sequence). CDR3 length: 16 amino acids. CDR3 in DNA: TGTGCCAGCAGCCAAGTGGTGACAGGGGGCGTCTATGGCTACACCTTC. Encoded protein: CASSQVVTGGVYGYTF.

The chain carries TRBV5-8 and TRBJ2-2; TRBD1 matches at 7 bases. The trim removed 0 bases at V and 3 bases at J, leaving 5 bases unmatched. The germline gives CDR1 SGHTS, CDR2 YDEGEE. There are 16 residues in the CDR3. CDR3 region: CASSLDRGPYTGELFF. The CDR3 nucleotides are TGTGCCAGCAGCTTGGACAGGGGCCCTTACACCGGGGAGCTGTTTTTT.

This clonotype was observed a handful of times. V and J are TRBV9 and TRBJ2-1; 9 bases match TRBD2. This CDR3 spans 15 amino acids. Germline values: CDR1 SGDLS, CDR2 YYNGEE. V shed 0 bases and J 10 bases; nucleotides not matched to a gene: 8. The CDR3 is CASSVAAGGPGEQFF. The CDR3 region has the DNA TGTGCCAGCAGCGTAGCGGCGGGAGGGCCGGGAGAGCAGTTCTTC. The whole variable domain, remainder taken from reference TRBV9 and TRBJ2-1, is DSGVTQTPKHLITATGQRVTLRCSPRSGDLSVYWYQQSLDQGLQFLIQYYNGEERAKGNILERFSAQQFPDLHSELNLSSLELGDSALYFCASSVAAGGPGEQFFGPGTRLTVL.

DNA for the CDR3: TGTGCCAGCAGCGTGGGTAGCGGGAGGTATGGCACAGATACGCAGTATTTT. Its translation: CASSVGSGRYGTDTQYF. The chain combines TRBV9 with TRBJ2-3; 10 positions agree with TRBD2. CDR1 is SGDLS, CDR2 YYNGEE, per germline. CDR3 length equals 17 residues. V shed 2 bases, J shed 1 base, and the junction held 7 bases outside the gene matches.

This sequence joins TRBV19 and TRBJ2-1; the match to TRBD2 covers 7 bases. J gave up 8 bases and V 4 bases, and 2 bases lay outside the gene matches. The CDR3 runs 12 residues. Germline V gene sequence: CDR1 LNHDA, CDR2 SQIVND (reference sequence). The CDR3 is CASSNRGDEQFF. Here the CDR3 DNA reads TGTGCCAGTAGTAATCGGGGGGATGAGCAGTTCTTC.

This chain uses TRBV19 with TRBJ2-3, with no clear D. Germline CDR1 is LNHDA and CDR2 is SQIVND (reference sequence). Trimming shortened V by 0 bases and J by 4 bases, and 14 bases separated the two germline ends. The CDR3 runs to 16 residues. For the CDR3, the DNA is TGTGCCAGTAGTATAGACGCCTCACCTGGGGCAGATACGCAGTATTTT. As protein: CASSIDASPGADTQYF.

The chain employs TRBV7-2 and TRBJ1-1, with D possibly TRBD1 on 6 matching bases. Germline CDR1 reads SGHTA; CDR2 reads FQGNSA. V shed 3 bases and J shed 7 bases, with 12 bases lying between them. The CDR3 is 13 amino acids. The CDR3 here is CASSFAGVVEAFF. The CDR3 DNA is TGTGCCAGCAGCTTTGCAGGGGTGGTTGAAGCTTTCTTT.

Ten or more counts support this clonotype. The V gene is TRBV12-3 or TRBV12-4, the J gene TRBJ2-3; TRBD2 matches 8 bases. Trimming cost V 6 bases and J 4 bases; bases outside gene matches: 9. The CDR3 runs 15 residues. The CDR3 DNA follows: TGTGCCAGCAGACCTATAGCGGGACCCGCAGATACGCAGTATTTT. Protein product: CASRPIAGPADTQYF.

CDR3 sequence (DNA): TGTGCCAGCAGCCAAGCTCATGGGAACACTGAAGCTTTCTTT. It is translated as CASSQAHGNTEAFF. The chain has TRBV4-2 and TRBJ1-1; D is ambiguous. The CDR3 runs 14 residues. V was pared by 1 base and J by 1 base, with 7 bases between. Germline lookup yields CDR1 LGHNA and CDR2 YNFKEQ.

This clonotype has at least ten counts. The chain recombines TRBV3-1 with TRBJ1-2; the D gene is possibly TRBD1 (5 bases). Germline lookup yields CDR1 LGHDT and CDR2 YNNKEL (reference sequence). The CDR3 runs to 15 residues. Between the trimmed V and J ends, which lost 4 bases and 8 bases, there was a span of 20 bases. The CDR3 DNA follows: TGTGCCAGCAGCCGCGAGGGGACGAGCTCAACGGGCTACACCTTC. Protein sequence: CASSREGTSSTGYTF.

This clonotype occurred once. The V gene is TRBV20-1, the J gene TRBJ1-2, with 9 bases aligning to TRBD1. The germline CDR1 and CDR2 sequences are DFQATT and SNEGSKA (reference sequence). J gave up 8 bases and V 0 bases, and 4 bases lay outside the gene matches. The CDR3 has 13 residues. CDR3 protein: CSAREGTGKGYTF. CDR3 DNA: TGCAGTGCTAGAGAGGGGACAGGGAAAGGCTACACCTTC.

The chain uses TRBV13 and TRBJ1-1, with no clear D. Germline V gene data show CDR1 as PRHDT and CDR2 as FYEKMQ (reference sequence). V lost 5 bases to trimming and J lost 6 bases, with 10 bases between them. This CDR3 has 12 amino acids. Here the CDR3 DNA reads TGTGCCAGCAGCCTGGATTATGCTGAAGCTTTCTTT. It codes for CASSLDYAEAFF.

The chain carries TRBV7-9 and TRBJ2-2; 7 nucleotides match TRBD2. The germline CDR1 and CDR2 sequences are SEHNR and FQNEAQ (reference sequence). The CDR3 runs to 14 residues. With 3 bases clipped from V and 4 bases from J, the junction kept 2 bases outside the gene matches. CDR3 nucleotide sequence: TGTGCCAGCAGCTTGGGGAGGGCCACCGGGGAGCTGTTTTTT. Its protein is CASSLGRATGELFF.

This clonotype was seen ten or more times. V usage is TRBV7-2 and J usage is TRBJ2-2; perhaps TRBD1 as D (6 bases). Deletions cut 4 bases from V and 4 bases from J, with 13 bases between. The germline V gene encodes CDR1 SGHTA and CDR2 FQGNSA. The CDR3 length is 15 residues. The chain's CDR3 is CASSYTGQTTGELFF. Written as DNA, the CDR3 is TGTGCCAGCAGCTACACCGGACAGACCACCGGGGAGCTGTTTTTT.

This clonotype was counted a single time. This chain links TRBV7-2 with TRBJ2-7, with 10 bases matching TRBD1. This CDR3 is built from 14 residues. The germline gives CDR1 SGHTA, CDR2 FQGNSA. V lost 4 bases to trimming and J lost 6 bases; unmatched junction nucleotides: 6. The CDR3 loop reads CASSWGTGDGEQYF. CDR3 nucleotide sequence: TGTGCCAGCAGCTGGGGGACAGGGGACGGCGAGCAGTACTTC.

This clonotype has only a few counts. This chain links TRBV20-1 with TRBJ1-2; D uncertain. This CDR3 region has 11 residues. V shed 4 bases and J shed 4 bases, with 7 bases lying between them. Looked up from germline, CDR1 is DFQATT and CDR2 is SNEGSKA (reference sequence). CDR3 residues: CSATLSYGYTF. The CDR3 DNA is TGCAGTGCTACCCTAAGCTATGGCTACACCTTC.

Written as DNA, the CDR3 is TGTGCCAGCAGTGCCCGGGACATCTCCTACGAGCAGTACTTC. Amino acids: CASSARDISYEQYF. The V and J genes are TRBV6-1 and TRBJ2-7, with D possibly being TRBD1 (6 bases). CDR1 is MNHNS and CDR2 is SASEGT in the germline V gene. Between the trimmed V and J ends, which lost 4 bases and 0 bases, there was a span of 10 bases. This CDR3 spans 14 amino acids.

This clonotype was seen a single time. This chain uses TRBV4-1 with TRBJ2-7; TRBD2 matches at 8 bases. The CDR3 loop spans 18 amino acids. V dropped 0 bases and J dropped 1; count of bases not matched to a gene: 11. Germline CDR1 and CDR2: MGHRA and YSYEKL. DNA of the CDR3: TGCGCCAGCAGCCAAGATCCCCCCGGTGGACTAGCATCCTACGAGCAGTACTTC. This encodes CASSQDPPGGLASYEQYF.

In its sample, this clonotype was seen many times. The rearrangement uses TRBV3-1 and TRBJ1-1; D gene unclear. The CDR3 consists of 14 residues. Germline V gene lookup returns CDR1 LGHDT and CDR2 YNNKEL (reference sequence). Trimming cost V 4 bases and J 4 bases, with 13 bases left between them. CDR3 in amino acids: CASSPWQVGTEAFF. The CDR3 region has the DNA TGTGCCAGCAGCCCCTGGCAGGTTGGCACTGAAGCTTTCTTT.

The table lists this clonotype with a few counts. CDR3: CASSFITEAFF. The CDR3 DNA follows: TGTGCCAGCAGCTTTATCACTGAAGCTTTCTTT. The V and J genes are TRBV7-9 and TRBJ1-1; D ambiguous. Trimming took off 3 bases at V and 4 bases at J, with 3 bases between the two ends. Germline V gene sequence: CDR1 SEHNR, CDR2 FQNEAQ (reference sequence). This CDR3 spans 11 amino acids.

This clonotype was recorded at least ten times. The J gene is TRBJ1-2, the V gene TRBV6-1, with D possibly TRBD1 on 5 matching bases. The germline V gene encodes CDR1 MNHNS and CDR2 SASEGT. Trimming shortened V by 9 bases and J by 2 bases, and 25 bases separated the two germline ends. The CDR3 is 17 residues long. The CDR3 DNA reads as TGTGCCAGTAGCACAGACAGTATCTCGCCCACGAACTATGGCTACACCTTC. Translation: CASSTDSISPTNYGYTF.